This TCR beta chain was identified in a study of radiation and T cells in renal cell carcinoma. Study-level background: Nephrectomy followed 15 Gy stereotactic body radiation by 4 weeks. Overall study findings and caveats: In blood, top tumor clones expanded by 2 weeks, shrinking by 4. Pretreatment tumor biopsies were lacking, so baseline clonotypes are unknown.

CDR3 size: 15 residues. The trim removed 4 bases at V and 4 bases at J, leaving 7 bases unmatched. CDR1 LNHDA and CDR2 SQIVND come from the germline V gene (reference sequence). Repertoires were generated with immunoSEQ multiplex PCR, while TCRdb's copy carries only in-frame clones and drops some. The repertoire holds roughly 100,000 clones, with approximately 86% as singletons. Specified time point: baseline pretreatment blood. Regarding treatment: 15 Gy SBRT to primary tumor, nephrectomy 4 weeks later. The patient's renal cell carcinoma had clear cell pathology. For this clone: The antigen remains undetermined.

V and J are TRBV19 and TRBJ1-2, with 9 positions matching TRBD1. Sequenced here: blood, sampled from a patient whose treatment included radiotherapy and nephrectomy. This clonotype was obtained from a man aged 50 to 60 with renal cell carcinoma. The CDR3 region is CASSRGQGFGYGYTF. For the CDR3, the DNA is TGTGCCAGTAGTAGGGGACAGGGTTTCGGCTATGGCTACACCTTC.